The rows below give T cell receptor beta chains drawn from one sample of a study of siplizumab effects on memory and regulatory T cells. The data were produced by immunoSEQ multiplex PCR, yet TCRdb's version contains in-frame clones alone and is incomplete. The table shows 90,000 to 120,000 clones, with about 91% occurring only once. The sequenced sample consisted of CD4+ T cells sorted from blood. These TCRs come from a human donor in good health. Some clones in this sample may be carry-over from other donors' samples. Both conserved end residues are part of each CDR3. The D gene is left open where the match is weak. Size is omitted from some rows. Given values are once, few, many or a class for expanded clones.

size: .; D: .; V: TRBV23-1; J: TRBJ1-5; DNA: TGCGCCAGCAGTCACCCTGACAGATTCTTTAGCAATCAGCCCCAGCATTTT; CDR3: CASSHPDRFFSNQPQHF
size: .; D: TRBD1; V: TRBV10-3; J: TRBJ1-1; DNA: TGTGCCATCAGTGGGACAGGCCAAGGGACTGAAGCTTTCTTT; CDR3: CAISGTGQGTEAFF
size: .; D: TRBD1; V: TRBV5-1; J: TRBJ2-2; DNA: TGCGCCAGCAGCTTGCTTCCGACAGGGGTAGGGGAGCTGTTTTTT; CDR3: CASSLLPTGVGELFF
size: .; D: .; V: TRBV18; J: TRBJ2-7; DNA: TGTGCCAGCTCACCACCCTCCCTTATGGCCCACGAGCAGTACTTC; CDR3: CASSPPSLMAHEQYF
size: .; D: .; V: TRBV20-1; J: TRBJ1-1; DNA: TGCAGTGCTAGAGATTCTTTTGAAGCTTTCTTT; CDR3: CSARDSFEAFF
size: .; D: TRBD2; V: TRBV7-9; J: TRBJ2-1; DNA: TGTGCCAGCAGCTTGGGGCGGGAGGGCCGACCTGAGCAGTTCTTC; CDR3: CASSLGREGRPEQFF
size: .; D: TRBD2; V: TRBV7-9; J: TRBJ2-1; DNA: TGTGCCAGCAGCTTAGCGCAAAGCGGGGACAATGAGCAGTTCTTC; CDR3: CASSLAQSGDNEQFF
size: .; D: .; V: TRBV2; J: TRBJ1-3; DNA: TGTGCCAGCAGTGGTGACAGAAGCTCTGGAAACACCATATATTTT; CDR3: CASSGDRSSGNTIYF
size: .; D: TRBD2; V: TRBV7-2; J: TRBJ2-1; DNA: TGTGCCAGCTTTCCTAGCGGGAGATATAGTGAGCAGTTCTTC; CDR3: CASFPSGRYSEQFF
size: .; D: .; V: TRBV5-1; J: TRBJ2-5; DNA: TGCGCCAGCAGCTACAGGGGAGGCAGAGAGACCCAGTACTTC; CDR3: CASSYRGGRETQYF
size: .; D: TRBD1; V: TRBV6-9; J: TRBJ1-5; DNA: TGTGCCAGCAGCCTCCCGGGACAGGAGAATCAGCCCCAGCATTTT; CDR3: CASSLPGQENQPQHF
size: .; D: .; V: TRBV10-3; J: TRBJ1-2; DNA: TGTGCCATCAGTGAGGGAAATGGCTACACCTTC; CDR3: CAISEGNGYTF
size: .; D: TRBD1; V: TRBV7-9; J: TRBJ1-1; DNA: TGTGCCAGCAGCTCCTCCGGGACAGAGTACACTGAAGCTTTCTTT; CDR3: CASSSSGTEYTEAFF
size: .; D: .; V: TRBV11-2; J: TRBJ1-1; DNA: TGTGCCAGCAGCTTAGCACGGAACACTGAAGCTTTCTTT; CDR3: CASSLARNTEAFF
size: .; D: .; V: TRBV18; J: TRBJ1-2; DNA: TGTGCCAGCTCACAAATTACGGGTCACAACTATGGCTACACCTTC; CDR3: CASSQITGHNYGYTF
size: .; D: .; V: TRBV28; J: TRBJ2-5; DNA: TGTGCCAGCAGGCGGGCCCAAGAGACCCAGTACTTC; CDR3: CASRRAQETQYF
size: .; D: .; V: TRBV19; J: TRBJ2-7; DNA: TGTGCCAGTAGTATCCCCGGGACAAACGGACCGTACGAGCAGTACTTC; CDR3: CASSIPGTNGPYEQYF
size: once; D: .; V: TRBV11-2; J: TRBJ1-6; DNA: TGTGCCAGCAGCTCACAATACCGGGAGCTTAATTCACCCCTCCACTTT; CDR3: CASSSQYRELNSPLHF
size: .; D: TRBD1; V: TRBV19; J: TRBJ2-4; DNA: TGTGCCAGTAGTCCCCGACACAGGGGGCATGCCAAAAACATTCAGTACTTC; CDR3: CASSPRHRGHAKNIQYF
size: .; D: TRBD1; V: TRBV28; J: TRBJ2-7; DNA: TGTGCCAGCAGAGCCTTAGGGGGCGGACTTTACGAGCAGTACTTC; CDR3: CASRALGGGLYEQYF
size: once; D: .; V: TRBV15; J: TRBJ2-6; DNA: TGTGCCACCAGCCGGGCCAACGTCCTGACTTTC; CDR3: CATSRANVLTF
size: .; D: TRBD1; V: TRBV10-1; J: TRBJ2-2; DNA: TGCGCCTCTGGGACAGGGGTTGCCGGGGAGCTGTTTTTT; CDR3: CASGTGVAGELFF
size: .; D: TRBD2; V: TRBV7-2; J: TRBJ2-1; DNA: TGTGCCAGCAGCTTAGTGCGGGAGGGCAATGAGCAGTTCTTC; CDR3: CASSLVREGNEQFF
size: .; D: .; V: TRBV11-2; J: TRBJ2-5; DNA: TGTGCCAGCAGCATCGGCCTTAGGGGGGAGACCCAGTACTTC; CDR3: CASSIGLRGETQYF
size: .; D: .; V: TRBV5-1; J: TRBJ2-1; DNA: TGCGCCAGCAGCTCCGAGTTAGCGGACAATGAGCAGTTCTTC; CDR3: CASSSELADNEQFF
size: .; D: .; V: TRBV7-2; J: TRBJ2-1; DNA: TGTGCCAGCAGCTTACCCAGAGTCTACAATGAGCAGTTCTTC; CDR3: CASSLPRVYNEQFF
size: .; D: TRBD1; V: TRBV9; J: TRBJ2-3; DNA: TGTGCCAGCAGCGCGGCACAGGGGCCCCCCGCAGATACGCAGTATTTT; CDR3: CASSAAQGPPADTQYF
size: .; D: .; V: TRBV7-8; J: TRBJ2-7; DNA: TGTGCCAGCATCCAAACCCCGGGGCCAGGGAACGAGCAGTACTTC; CDR3: CASIQTPGPGNEQYF
size: .; D: TRBD2; V: TRBV5-1; J: TRBJ2-1; DNA: TGCGCCAGCAGCCCTACGACTAGCGGGGGCTACAATGAGCAGTTCTTC; CDR3: CASSPTTSGGYNEQFF
size: .; D: .; V: TRBV7-2; J: TRBJ1-3; DNA: TGTGCCAGCAGCTTAGAGTTCGAGGACACCATATATTTT; CDR3: CASSLEFEDTIYF
size: .; D: TRBD1; V: TRBV28; J: TRBJ2-7; DNA: TGTGCCAGCAGCTCCGACAGGGATAGCTACGAGCAGTACTTC; CDR3: CASSSDRDSYEQYF
size: .; D: .; V: TRBV19; J: TRBJ1-5; DNA: TGTGCCAGTAGTGAATATAGGTTACGTCAGCCCCAGCATTTT; CDR3: CASSEYRLRQPQHF
size: .; D: .; V: TRBV6-5; J: TRBJ1-5; DNA: TGTGCCAGCAGAGGGAGTAACAATCAGCCCCAGCATTTT; CDR3: CASRGSNNQPQHF
size: .; D: TRBD2; V: TRBV28; J: TRBJ2-3; DNA: TGTGCCAGCAGTCACGGACTAGCGGGAGTTGATACGCAGTATTTT; CDR3: CASSHGLAGVDTQYF
size: .; D: TRBD2; V: TRBV5-1; J: TRBJ2-3; DNA: TGCGCCAGCAGCTTAGGGCTAGCGGGACGAAGCACAGATACGCAGTATTTT; CDR3: CASSLGLAGRSTDTQYF
size: .; D: .; V: TRBV11-2; J: TRBJ2-4; DNA: TGTGCCAGCAGTAGCTTAGGTCTGCGGGACCAAAACATTCAGTACTTC; CDR3: CASSSLGLRDQNIQYF
size: .; D: TRBD1; V: TRBV6-6; J: TRBJ2-7; DNA: TGTGCCAGCAGTCTAATGCCCGGGACAGCCTACGAGCAGTACTTC; CDR3: CASSLMPGTAYEQYF
size: once; D: .; V: TRBV6-5; J: TRBJ1-2; DNA: TGTGCCAGCAGCCCTAGAAGTAACTATGGCTACACCTTC; CDR3: CASSPRSNYGYTF
size: once; D: .; V: TRBV7-3; J: TRBJ2-3; DNA: TGTGCCAGCAGCTTATCTGGAGATACGCAGTATTTT; CDR3: CASSLSGDTQYF
size: .; D: TRBD1; V: TRBV27; J: TRBJ1-4; DNA: TGTGCCAGCAGTTCCTCAGGGGGCTGGCGTGAAAAACTGTTTTTT; CDR3: CASSSSGGWREKLFF
size: .; D: .; V: TRBV19; J: TRBJ1-4; DNA: TGTGCCAGTAGTCCCTACGAGGGGATAGGGGAAAAACTGTTTTTT; CDR3: CASSPYEGIGEKLFF
size: .; D: .; V: TRBV5-1; J: TRBJ1-1; DNA: TGCGCCAGCAGCTTACGAGGAACTGAAGCTTTCTTT; CDR3: CASSLRGTEAFF
size: .; D: .; V: TRBV7-3; J: TRBJ1-3; DNA: TGTGCCAGCAGCCGCCTGGTCCCAGTTGGGAGAGCGACCATATATTTT; CDR3: CASSRLVPVGRATIYF
size: .; D: TRBD2; V: TRBV14; J: TRBJ2-1; DNA: TGTGCCAGCAGCCGCGGGACTAGCGGGCGTGAGCAGTTCTTC; CDR3: CASSRGTSGREQFF
size: .; D: TRBD2; V: TRBV2; J: TRBJ2-7; DNA: TGTGCCAGCAGGACTAGCGGCGTTTACGAGCAGTACTTC; CDR3: CASRTSGVYEQYF
size: .; D: .; V: TRBV28; J: TRBJ2-7; DNA: TGTGCCAGCAGTTTAAACCCGGGACCTCCCTACGAGCAGTACTTC; CDR3: CASSLNPGPPYEQYF
size: .; D: .; V: TRBV5-1; J: TRBJ1-2; DNA: TGCGCCAGCAGCTTGGGTTCTTCCGGGTCGAACTATGGCTACACCTTC; CDR3: CASSLGSSGSNYGYTF
size: .; D: TRBD2; V: TRBV10-1; J: TRBJ2-1; DNA: TGCGCCGGGCGCACACCGGGACTAGCGGGAGTTTGCAATGAGCAGTTCTTC; CDR3: CAGRTPGLAGVCNEQFF
size: .; D: TRBD2; V: TRBV19; J: TRBJ2-1; DNA: TGTGCCAGTAGTATAGGGACTAGAGTTGAGCAGTTCTTC; CDR3: CASSIGTRVEQFF